This TCR beta chain was sequenced for a study of T cell responses to AZD1222 COVID-19 vaccine. Study observations and caveats: Without day 14 samples, only post-peak T cell repertoires were studied.

Germline lookup yields CDR1 MNHEY and CDR2 SVGAGI. The CDR3 sequence is 13 residues long. V lost 8 bases to trimming and J lost 4 bases, with 14 bases between them. As regards this clone: Its target is unknown.

Sequencing used immunoSEQ multiplex PCR; TCRdb keeps in-frame clones, though not all of them. The table includes roughly 120,000 clones, over 75% detected once. Sequenced here: peripheral blood, sampled on day 0 of AZD1222 vaccination. The receptor was isolated from an adult in good health. The V gene is TRBV6-5, the J gene TRBJ1-2; D is possibly TRBD1 (5 bases). The CDR3 spells CASRDGTFYGYTF. The CDR3 DNA follows: TGTGCCAGCCGGGACGGAACTTTCTATGGCTACACCTTC.